One sample yielded the 9 T cell receptor beta chains listed below, sequenced in a study of low-dose radiotherapy and immunotherapy resistance in tumors. Gene-specific TRAV and TRBV primers were used for first-strand cDNA, covering alpha and beta chains. TCRs were put through around 20 PCR cycles of amplification with Phusion. A constant-region primer and the V-primer adapter served as the primer pair. TCRdb re-called the reads through MiXCR, storing one row per CDR3 protein. Seen here are tens of thousands of distinct CDR3 sequences, less than 25% observed once, and the top ten hold under 9.5%. This sample's time point: after trial treatment. Specified treatment: LDRT plus nivolumab, ipilimumab, low-dose cyclophosphamide and aspirin (RACIN trial). The sample consisted of PBMCs, taken after low-dose radiotherapy plus immunotherapy. The source of these receptors is a female donor with ovarian cancer.

This clonotype was observed many times. The chain uses TRBV19 and TRBJ2-1, with 11 bases identical to TRBD1. With V trimmed by 6 bases and J by 9 bases, 7 bases remained unmatched. This CDR3 spans 14 amino acids. CDR1 and CDR2 (germline): LNHDA, SQIVND (reference sequence). The CDR3 DNA reads as TGTGCCAGTAGCACGGACAGGGGGCAGGGTGAGCAGTTCTTC. It is translated as CASSTDRGQGEQFF.

This clonotype was detected ten times or more. This chain uses TRBV18 with TRBJ2-5; D call uncertain. This CDR3 has 12 amino acids. Germline V gene data show CDR1 as KGHSH and CDR2 as LQKENI. V lost 2 bases and J 1 base, leaving 2 bases between the germline ends. The CDR3 DNA reads TGTGCCAGCTCACCAGCCCAAGAGACCCAGTACTTC. This encodes CASSPAQETQYF.

This clonotype occurred once. This chain joins TRBV6-6 and TRBJ2-1; 9 bases match TRBD1. The CDR3 is made up of 15 amino acids. Germline V gene data show CDR1 as MNHNY and CDR2 as SVGAGI (reference sequence). With 5 bases clipped from V and 4 bases from J, the junction kept 6 bases outside the gene matches. The CDR3 sequence is CASSRDRGVYNEQFF. The CDR3 region has the DNA TGTGCCAGCAGTCGAGACAGGGGGGTTTACAATGAGCAGTTCTTC.

This clonotype showed up many times. The chain joins TRBV5-1 to TRBJ2-7, with 7 nucleotides matching TRBD1. The V segment lost 3 bases and the J segment 5 bases; nucleotides outside the gene matches: 8. CDR1 and CDR2 from the germline V gene are SGHRS and YFSETQ. This CDR3 has 14 residues. The CDR3 here is CASSSSDRAHEQYF. CDR3 nucleotides: TGCGCCAGCAGCTCTTCCGACAGGGCCCACGAGCAGTACTTC.

The sample holds many counts of this clonotype. The chain combines TRBV20-1 with TRBJ2-3; unclear D gene. From germline, CDR1 is DFQATT and CDR2 SNEGSKA (reference sequence). V was shortened by 4 bases and J by 2 bases, with 7 bases between the two germline ends. This CDR3 is built from 12 residues. The CDR3 region is CSAKRATDTQYF. The CDR3 nucleotides read TGCAGTGCTAAACGGGCCACAGATACGCAGTATTTT.

This clonotype showed up many times. V is TRBV10-1 and J is TRBJ1-3; 7 bases fit TRBD1. CDR3 length: 13 residues. The germline V gene has CDR1 WNHNN and CDR2 SYGVQD (reference sequence). The J segment lost 4 bases and the V segment lost 9 bases, leaving 6 bases of the junction unmatched. In DNA, the CDR3 is TGCGCCAGTCAACAGGGGAGAGGAAACACCATATATTTT. The encoded protein is CASQQGRGNTIYF.

Turning to this clonotype: Only one base separates this from a far larger clonotype, so it likely reflects a read error. The conserved phenylalanine or tryptophan normally closing the CDR3 is absent here, so this likely arose from a read error. V and J are TRBV5-3 and TRBJ2-5; D unresolved. TRBV5-3 is marked as an open reading frame, function uncertain. This CDR3 contains 12 residues. In DNA, the CDR3 is TGCGCCAGCAGCTATACGGGAGAGACCCAGTACTTG. As protein: CASSYTGETQYL.

This clonotype was counted many times. The chain links TRBV5-6 to TRBJ2-5, with a weak D call TRBD2 (6 bases). Trimming shortened V by 1 base and J by 4 bases, and 11 bases separated the two germline ends. CDR3 length: 14 residues. In germline, CDR1 is SGHDT, CDR2 YYEEEE. Written as DNA, the CDR3 is TGTGCCAGCAGCTTGTCGGGGGTTAGAGAGACCCAGTACTTC. Encoded protein: CASSLSGVRETQYF. The whole variable domain, filled in from reference TRBV5-6 and TRBJ2-5, reads DAGVTQSPTHLIKTRGQQVTLRCSPKSGHDTVSWYQQALGQGPQFIFQYYEEEERQRGNFPDRFSGHQFPNYSSELNVNALLLGDSALYLCASSLSGVRETQYFGPGTRLLVL.

Note on this clonotype: A read error is likely here: a far larger clone is one base away. J is TRBJ2-3 and V is TRBV6-6; TRBD1 is a possible D gene (8 bases). This CDR3 is built from 17 residues. Germline V lookup: CDR1 MNHNY, CDR2 SVGAGI (reference sequence). The ends were cut back, 8 bases at V and 2 bases at J, with 23 bases in the middle. CDR3: CASPQASGTGTTDTQYF. As DNA, the CDR3 is TGTGCCAGCCCCCAGGCAAGCGGGACAGGAACCACAGATACGCAGTATTTT.